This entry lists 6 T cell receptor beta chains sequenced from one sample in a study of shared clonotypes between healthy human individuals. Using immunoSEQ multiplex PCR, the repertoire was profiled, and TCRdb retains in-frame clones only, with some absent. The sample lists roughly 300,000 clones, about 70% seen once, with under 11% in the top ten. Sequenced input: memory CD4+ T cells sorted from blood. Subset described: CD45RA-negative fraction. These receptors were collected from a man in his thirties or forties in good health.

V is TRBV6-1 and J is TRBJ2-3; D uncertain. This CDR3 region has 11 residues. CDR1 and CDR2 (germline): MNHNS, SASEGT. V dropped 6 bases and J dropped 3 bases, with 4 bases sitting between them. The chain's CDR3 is CASSRTDTQYF. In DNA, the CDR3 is TGTGCCAGCAGCCGAACAGATACGCAGTATTTT.

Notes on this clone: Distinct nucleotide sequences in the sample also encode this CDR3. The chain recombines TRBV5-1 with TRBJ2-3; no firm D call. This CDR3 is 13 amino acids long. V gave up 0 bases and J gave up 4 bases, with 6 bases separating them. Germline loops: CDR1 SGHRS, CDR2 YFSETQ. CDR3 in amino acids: CASSLVPADTQYF. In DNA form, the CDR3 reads TGCGCCAGCAGCTTGGTGCCCGCAGATACGCAGTATTTT.

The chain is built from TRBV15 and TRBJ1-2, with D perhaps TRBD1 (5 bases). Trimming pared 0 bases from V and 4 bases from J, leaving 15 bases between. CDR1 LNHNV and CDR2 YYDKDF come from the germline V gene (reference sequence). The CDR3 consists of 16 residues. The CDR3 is CATSRDLSTGRYGYTF. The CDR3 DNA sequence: TGTGCCACCAGCAGAGATCTGTCGACGGGGCGCTATGGCTACACCTTC.

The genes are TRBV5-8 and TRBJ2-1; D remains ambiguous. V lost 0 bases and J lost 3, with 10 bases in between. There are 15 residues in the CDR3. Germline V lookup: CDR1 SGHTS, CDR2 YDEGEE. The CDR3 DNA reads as TGTGCCAGCAGCTTGGAGATGCGTGGCTACAATGAGCAGTTCTTC. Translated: CASSLEMRGYNEQFF.

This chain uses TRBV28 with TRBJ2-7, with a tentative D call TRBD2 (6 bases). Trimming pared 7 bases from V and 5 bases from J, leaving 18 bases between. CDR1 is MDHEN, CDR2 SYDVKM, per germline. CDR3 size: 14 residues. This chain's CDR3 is CASNWAGRVHEQYF. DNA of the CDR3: TGTGCCAGCAACTGGGCGGGGCGCGTCCACGAGCAGTACTTC.

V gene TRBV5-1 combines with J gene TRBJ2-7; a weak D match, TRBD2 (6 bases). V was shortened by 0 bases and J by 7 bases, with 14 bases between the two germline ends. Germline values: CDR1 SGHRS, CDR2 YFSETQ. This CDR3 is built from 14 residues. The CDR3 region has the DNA TGCGCCAGCAGCTTGGATGACACGGGGAGGGAGCAGTACTTC. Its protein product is CASSLDDTGREQYF.